The 24 T cell receptor beta chains given below trace back to one sample, sequenced in a study of CD8+ T cells in alopecia areata. Once RNA had been extracted, it was reverse transcribed into cDNA to act as the sequencing template. TCRdb's table, derived via immunoSEQ multiplex PCR, lists solely in-frame clones and lacks some. The sample has approximately 280,000 clones; over 45% are singletons. Specified treatment: oral pan-JAK inhibitor, 5-10 mg twice daily. The input for sequencing was CD4+ T cells sorted from blood, taken at week 24, from a patient treated with tofacitinib. These receptors originate from a human donor with alopecia areata.

The chain links TRBV30 to TRBJ2-2; 8 positions agree with TRBD1. CDR1 is GTSNPN, CDR2 SVGIG, per germline (reference sequence). This CDR3 region has 14 residues. V was clipped by 0 bases and J by 6 bases; unmatched bases: 3. The CDR3 DNA follows: TGTGCCTGGAGTGTCGACAGGGGCGCCGGGGAGCTGTTTTTT. Translating gives CAWSVDRGAGELFF. The whole variable domain, filled in from reference TRBV30 and TRBJ2-2, reads SQTIHQWPATLVQPVGSPLSLECTVEGTSNPNLYWYRQAAGRGLQLLFYSVGIGQISSEVPQNLSASRPQDRQFILSSKKLLLSDSGFYLCAWSVDRGAGELFFGEGSRLTVL.

The gene calls are TRBV12-5 and TRBJ1-1; 11 bases are shared with TRBD1. After removal of 6 bases from V and 11 bases from J, the junction contained 8 bases not matched to a gene. This CDR3 comprises 13 residues. Per the germline V gene, CDR1 is LGHNT and CDR2 is FRNRAP. The CDR3 loop is CASGPDRGPWAFF. In DNA, the CDR3 is TGTGCTAGTGGACCGGACAGGGGGCCCTGGGCTTTCTTT. Full variable domain (remainder filled in from reference TRBV12-5 and TRBJ1-1): DARVTQTPRHKVTEMGQEVTMRCQPILGHNTVFWYRQTMMQGLELLAYFRNRAPLDDSGMPKDRFSAEMPDATLATLKIQPSEPRDSAVYFCASGPDRGPWAFFGQGTRLTVV.

This clone was picked up one time. The chain carries TRBV4-1 and TRBJ2-1; 12 bases match TRBD2. CDR1 is MGHRA, CDR2 YSYEKL, per germline. This CDR3 comprises 14 residues. Unmatched junction bases numbered 8, after V lost 2 bases and J lost 15 bases. CDR3 bases: TGCGCCAGCAGCCAACTAGCGGGGGGGCCGAGGGCGTTCTTC. Translation: CASSQLAGGPRAFF.

This chain uses TRBV7-2 with TRBJ2-2; D ambiguous. Germline-derived CDR1 and CDR2 are SGHTA and FQGNSA. CDR3 length: 17 residues. V gave up 1 base and J gave up 5 bases, with 17 bases separating them. This chain's CDR3 is CASSLDGIRVHTGELFF. In DNA form, the CDR3 reads TGTGCCAGCAGCTTAGATGGTATTAGGGTTCATACCGGGGAGCTGTTTTTT.

This clone was observed a handful of times. The chain uses TRBV27 and TRBJ2-7, with D possibly matching TRBD1 (5 bases). Germline loops: CDR1 MNHEY, CDR2 SMNVEV (reference sequence). The CDR3 spans 13 residues. V lost 1 base and J lost 5, with 9 bases in between. CDR3 in amino acids: CASSLYQGDEQYF. The CDR3 region has the DNA TGTGCCAGCAGTTTATACCAGGGCGACGAGCAGTACTTC.

The V call is TRBV29-1, the J call TRBJ1-2, with no clear D. V lost 1 base and J lost 4, with 16 bases in between. Germline CDR1 is SQVTM and CDR2 is ANQGSEA. This CDR3 region has 15 residues. Written as DNA, the CDR3 is TGCAGCGTTGAAGTCGCCGAATTCCAGCCCTATGGCTACACCTTC. Translated: CSVEVAEFQPYGYTF.

This chain links TRBV7-6 with TRBJ1-1, with 7 nucleotides matching TRBD1. Germline loops: CDR1 SGHVS, CDR2 FNYEAQ. The junction had 8 bases not matched to a gene; V was cut back by 5 bases and J by 8 bases. The CDR3 is 13 amino acids. The CDR3 region is CASSPSLGQEAFF. CDR3 bases: TGTGCCAGCAGCCCCTCCTTGGGACAGGAAGCTTTCTTT.

The CDR3 nucleotides read TGCAGCGTTCGGGGTGGGTCAGGGGGCGATGAGCAGTTCTTC. It is translated as CSVRGGSGGDEQFF. The chain joins TRBV29-1 to TRBJ2-1, with 8 bases lining up with TRBD1. J gave up 8 bases and V 5 bases, and 11 bases lay outside the gene matches. Germline V gene sequence: CDR1 SQVTM, CDR2 ANQGSEA. The CDR3 contains 14 residues.

CDR3 amino acids: CAISEGQSTDTQYF. Written as DNA, the CDR3 is TGTGCCATCAGTGAGGGACAGAGCACAGATACGCAGTATTTT. The rearrangement joins TRBV10-3 to TRBJ2-3; D is perhaps TRBD1 (6 bases). This CDR3 region has 14 residues. Trimming cost V 2 bases and J 0 bases, with 6 bases left between them. Per the germline V gene, CDR1 is ENHRY and CDR2 is SYGVKD.

The chain couples TRBV13 to TRBJ1-2; D remains ambiguous. Germline V gives CDR1 PRHDT, CDR2 FYEKMQ (reference sequence). This CDR3 has 12 residues. Between the trimmed V and J ends, which lost 5 bases and 3 bases, there was a span of 7 bases. CDR3 in DNA: TGTGCCAGCAGCCTCACACACTATGGCTACACCTTC. Protein sequence: CASSLTHYGYTF.

This clone is a singleton in its sample. Within the sample, other DNA sequences also encode this same CDR3. The rearrangement joins TRBV5-1 to TRBJ2-3, with no clear D. The germline V gene encodes CDR1 SGHRS and CDR2 YFSETQ. This CDR3 is 14 amino acids long. Trimming removed 0 bases from V and 0 bases from J, with 5 bases in between. The CDR3 loop reads CASSLGRSTDTQYF. CDR3 nucleotide sequence: TGCGCCAGCAGCTTGGGACGGAGCACAGATACGCAGTATTTT.

This clone was seen a handful of times. The V gene is TRBV7-9, the J gene TRBJ2-7; 10 positions match TRBD1. Germline values: CDR1 SEHNR, CDR2 FQNEAQ (reference sequence). CDR3 length: 14 residues. V shed 3 bases, J shed 3 bases, and the junction held 2 bases outside the gene matches. The chain's CDR3 is CASSLGQGFYEQYF. CDR3 in DNA: TGTGCCAGCAGCTTGGGACAGGGGTTCTACGAGCAGTACTTC. The variable domain in full, completed from reference TRBV7-9 and TRBJ2-7, reads DTGVSQNPRHKITKRGQNVTFRCDPISEHNRLYWYRQTLGQGPEFLTYFQNEAQLEKSRLLSDRFSAERPKGSFSTLEIQRTEQGDSAMYLCASSLGQGFYEQYFGPGTRLTVT.

The CDR3 reads CAWSALRMADTQYF. The CDR3, as DNA: TGTGCCTGGAGTGCACTTCGGATGGCAGATACGCAGTATTTT. The genes are TRBV30 and TRBJ2-3, with D hard to call. The V gene's germline CDR1 is GTSNPN and CDR2 SVGIG (reference sequence). The CDR3 loop spans 14 amino acids. V lost 1 base and J 4 bases, leaving 12 bases between the germline ends.

V is TRBV9 and J is TRBJ1-1; D might be TRBD1 (5 bases). With 0 bases removed from V and 4 bases from J, the gap between germline ends came to 16 bases. Per the germline V gene, CDR1 is SGDLS and CDR2 is YYNGEE. The CDR3 length is 16 residues. CDR3 residues: CASSVGSGQVTTEAFF. The CDR3 coding sequence is TGTGCCAGCAGCGTAGGGTCAGGGCAAGTCACCACTGAAGCTTTCTTT.

The J gene is TRBJ1-2, the V gene TRBV23-1; D is ambiguous. TRBV23-1 is annotated as an ORF whose role is uncertain. This CDR3 is built from 14 residues. V lost 6 bases and J lost 1, with 12 bases in between. CDR3 residues: CASRLRGVNYGYTF. CDR3 DNA sequence: TGCGCCAGCAGACTGCGGGGTGTTAACTATGGCTACACCTTC.

This rearrangement joins TRBV6-5 to TRBJ1-5; D gene ambiguous. The ends were cut back, 6 bases at V and 0 bases at J, with 6 bases in the middle. CDR1 is MNHEY and CDR2 is SVGAGI in the germline V gene. The CDR3 is 13 residues long. The CDR3 region has the DNA TGTGCCAGCAGACTCAATAGCAATCAGCCCCAGCATTTT. Amino acid sequence: CASRLNSNQPQHF.

The chain has TRBV5-1 and TRBJ2-5; either TRBD1 or TRBD2 may fit D (5 bases each). Germline V gene sequence: CDR1 SGHRS, CDR2 YFSETQ. The V and J ends lost 3 bases and 9 bases respectively, with 21 bases between them. CDR3 length: 15 amino acids. The CDR3 bases are TGCGCCAGCAGCTCCACGAGGGGCCAGTATCTCGCCCAGTACTTC. It translates to CASSSTRGQYLAQYF.

This clone was detected a few times. CDR3 amino acids: CATGLAGHSTDTQYF. CDR3 in DNA: TGTGCCACAGGCCTAGCAGGTCATAGCACAGATACGCAGTATTTT. The genes are TRBV15 and TRBJ2-3, with D perhaps matching TRBD2 (5 bases). Trimming removed 9 bases from V and 0 bases from J, with 16 bases in between. Per the germline V gene, CDR1 is LNHNV and CDR2 is YYDKDF (reference sequence). The CDR3 has 15 residues. The full variable domain, its missing parts supplied by reference TRBV15 and TRBJ2-3, is DAMVIQNPRYQVTQFGKPVTLSCSQTLNHNVMYWYQQKSSQAPKLLFHYYDKDFNNEADTPDNFQSRRPNTSFCFLDIRSPGLGDTAMYLCATGLAGHSTDTQYFGPGTRLTVL.

This clone was counted between two and nine times. The chain uses TRBV9 and TRBJ1-6; maybe TRBD1 (5 bases). Trimming cost V 4 bases and J 6 bases, with 11 bases left between them. CDR3 length: 14 residues. CDR1 and CDR2 from the germline V gene are SGDLS and YYNGEE. CDR3 nucleotides: TGTGCCAGCAGCTTCAGGGATGTTAATTCACCCCTCCACTTT. Its translation: CASSFRDVNSPLHF.

The gene calls are TRBV5-1 and TRBJ1-4; D uncertain. V was clipped by 0 bases and J by 7 bases, with 13 bases between them. The germline V gene has CDR1 SGHRS and CDR2 YFSETQ. This CDR3 is built from 15 residues. The CDR3 spells CASSLARGDGEKLFF. The CDR3 region has the DNA TGCGCCAGCAGCTTGGCCCGGGGTGACGGTGAAAAACTGTTTTTT. Full variable domain (remainder filled in from reference TRBV5-1 and TRBJ1-4): KAGVTQTPRYLIKTRGQQVTLSCSPISGHRSVSWYQQTPGQGLQFLFEYFSETQRNKGNFPGRFSGRQFSNSRSEMNVSTLELGDSALYLCASSLARGDGEKLFFGSGTQLSVL.

The chain links TRBV6-5 to TRBJ2-3; D call uncertain. Germline CDR1 is MNHEY and CDR2 is SVGAGI. This CDR3 contains 14 residues. Trimming shortened V by 2 bases and J by 3 bases, and 9 bases separated the two germline ends. The CDR3 region is CASSYDRLTDTQYF. The CDR3 DNA reads as TGTGCCAGCAGTTACGATCGGCTGACAGATACGCAGTATTTT.

The chain carries TRBV5-1 and TRBJ2-7; the D call may be TRBD1 or TRBD2 (5 bases each). Trimming took off 3 bases at V and 0 bases at J, with 13 bases between the two ends. The length of the CDR3 is 15 residues. Germline-derived CDR1 and CDR2 are SGHRS and YFSETQ. The CDR3 DNA follows: TGCGCCAGCAGCTGGGGAACAGGACTCTCCTACGAGCAGTACTTC. It specifies CASSWGTGLSYEQYF.

The sample holds a few counts of this clone. The chain couples TRBV7-2 to TRBJ2-7; no definite D call. The CDR3 is made up of 18 amino acids. Germline CDR1 reads SGHTA; CDR2 reads FQGNSA. V lost 4 bases and J 5 bases, leaving 27 bases between the germline ends. CDR3 nucleotides: TGTGCCAGCAGCTCTACCCCCGAACGCCCGATTAACCGGCACGAGCAGTACTTC. This sequence encodes CASSSTPERPINRHEQYF.

The table lists this clone with a few counts. This chain connects TRBV25-1 to TRBJ1-2; D call uncertain. CDR1 is MGHDK, CDR2 SYGVNS, per germline. The germline V and J ends were trimmed by 7 bases and 5 bases, with 14 bases remaining between them. This CDR3 comprises 13 residues. CDR3 nucleotides: TGTGCCAGCACCAGGTCCCCTGGATATGGCTACACCTTC. Protein product: CASTRSPGYGYTF.